The present T cell receptor beta chain was sequenced within a study of beta chain features in type 1 diabetes. Study-level points and caveats: A potential influence of HLA type upon TCRB rearrangement remained unresolved herein. When Type 1 diabetes patients were examined, their TCRB CDR3s proved moderately but significantly shorter in all four CD4+ subsets.

Details on this clone: The antigen is undetermined.

The sequenced template was cDNA made from the entire isolated RNA. The data were produced by immunoSEQ multiplex PCR, yet TCRdb's version contains in-frame clones alone and is incomplete. This table has 100,000 to 150,000 clones, roughly 17% appearing once. The CDR3 contains 16 residues. Trimming shortened V by 0 bases and J by 4 bases, and 15 bases separated the two germline ends. Germline V CDR1 and CDR2: LGHNA, YNFKEQ. The rearrangement links TRBV4-2 to TRBJ1-2; no reliable D call. Sequencing was done on a sample of central memory CD4+ T cells from blood. The TCR was taken from a man between 18 and 35 years old with type 1 diabetes. The CDR3 DNA is TGTGCCAGCAGCCAAGATTGGGCCATTATAGGCTATGGCTACACCTTC. This codes for CASSQDWAIIGYGYTF.